The entry below gives a single T cell receptor (beta chain) sequence along with its context. V was trimmed by 0 bases and J by 4 bases, leaving 12 bases between them. The CDR3 runs 15 residues. Germline CDR1 reads SNHLY; CDR2 reads FYNNEI. These data originate in a study of control samples from healthy donors and cancer patients. Produced via immunoSEQ multiplex PCR; TCRdb's table is partial and in-frame only. The table lists around 80,000 clones, roughly 88% of them singletons. This chain uses TRBV2 with TRBJ1-2, with D unresolved. This clonotype was sampled from a woman aged 45-65 years in good health. Sequenced: blood. CDR3 in DNA: TGTGCCAGCAGTGAAGCTTCGTTGAATGCCTATGGCTACACCTTC. Encoded protein: CASSEASLNAYGYTF.